The rows below give T cell receptor beta chains drawn from one sample of a study of blood T cells in healthy people across ages. Using its own MiXCR run on the 5' RACE reads, TCRdb lists one record per CDR3 protein. Among roughly 1.7 million distinct CDR3 sequences listed, 34% were seen once. Sequencing used blood. The receptors were gathered from a woman aged 25-40 years in good health. CDR3s include the opening cysteine and the closing phenylalanine or tryptophan. Fields, in order: J gene, D gene, V gene, clone size, CDR3 DNA, CDR3 protein. A D gene is named only where the DNA matches it firmly. Clone size appears in some rows only: once, few, many, or a class for an expanded clone.

>TRBJ2-3|TRBD2|TRBV7-9|.
TGTGCCAGCAGCTTAGCGCCTAGCGGGACTAGCACAGATACGCAGTATTTT
CASSLAPSGTSTDTQYF
>TRBJ2-7|.|TRBV30|.
TGTGCCTGGAGTCGACAGGACTCCTACGAGCAGTACTTC
CAWSRQDSYEQYF
>TRBJ1-1|.|TRBV7-8|.
TGTGCCAGCAGCTGGAGACCACGCGGGACGGGCACTGAAGCTTTCTTT
CASSWRPRGTGTEAFF
>TRBJ1-5|.|TRBV2|once
TGTGCCAGCAGTCCTTGGGCCAGGGTCAACCCAAGCAATCAGCCCCAGCATTTT
CASSPWARVNPSNQPQHF
>TRBJ2-4|.|TRBV20-1|.
TGCAGTGCTATTGACTCTAGCGCACACAAACACATTCAGTACTTC
CSAIDSSAHKHIQYF
>TRBJ2-2|TRBD1|TRBV7-3|.
TGTGTCAGCAGCCGGACAGGAGCTAAGAACACCGGGGAGCTGTTTTTT
CVSSRTGAKNTGELFF
>TRBJ2-1|.|TRBV28|few
TGTGCCAGCAGTTCCCCCCTTGGTGGGGAGTACAATGAGCAGTTCTTC
CASSSPLGGEYNEQFF
>TRBJ2-1|TRBD2|TRBV6-2/TRBV6-3|few
TGTGCCAGCGGTTACTCGGGGACTAGCCTGAGTAATGAGCAGTTCTTC
CASGYSGTSLSNEQFF
>TRBJ2-5|.|TRBV20-1|few
TGCAGTGCAACAGGACATACCCAAGAGACCCAGTACTTC
CSATGHTQETQYF
>TRBJ1-1|.|TRBV2|once
TGTGCCAGCAGCCCCGAGACCACAAGGGTCCCTGAAGCTTTCTTT
CASSPETTRVPEAFF
>TRBJ2-5|.|TRBV11-1|.
TGTGCCAGCAGTGAGCGGGTTACCCAAGAGACCCAGTACTTC
CASSERVTQETQYF
>TRBJ2-1|.|TRBV30|many
TGTGCCTGGAGTCCTTACAATGAGCAGTTCTTC
CAWSPYNEQFF
>TRBJ2-1|.|TRBV13|.
TGTGCCAGCAGCTTAGTCCCCTTTAAGCAGTTCTTC
CASSLVPFKQFF
>TRBJ2-7|TRBD2|TRBV7-9|.
TGTGCCAGCAGCTTCGACACTAGCGGGCGCCCCTACGAGCAGTACTTC
CASSFDTSGRPYEQYF
>TRBJ2-5|TRBD2|TRBV28|.
TGTGCCAGCAGCTATGTGGGGGGGAAGGAGACCCAGTACTTC
CASSYVGGKETQYF
>TRBJ2-5|TRBD1|TRBV20-1|few
TGCAGTGCTTGGGACAGGGGCCAAGAGACCCAGTACTTC
CSAWDRGQETQYF
>TRBJ2-1|.|TRBV7-9|few
TGTGCCAGCTTGGGGGTTCCCTCCTACAATGAGCAGTTCTTC
CASLGVPSYNEQFF